Sequencing of this TCR beta chain was carried out in a study of blood T cell repertoires in COVID-19. The wider study: The United States, Italy and Spain provided the acute and convalescent COVID-19 samples.

The CDR3 has 16 residues. CDR1 is SGDLS, CDR2 YYNGEE, per germline. V was trimmed by 3 bases and J by 1 base, leaving 16 bases between them. Original handling: Reference gene primer amplification gave estimated nucleated cell counts. Method: immunoSEQ multiplex PCR; TCRdb's copy keeps in-frame clones and lacks some. That table gives V, J and clone size, and the DNA gave D and trimming. The data contain about 76,000 clones, about 88% of them singletons. The gene calls are TRBV9 and TRBJ2-5, with D perhaps TRBD1 (5 bases). The receptor was isolated from a man in his sixties with COVID-19, enrolled during active disease. Material: peripheral blood. CDR3 sequence (DNA): TGTGCCAGCAGCGCAGGAGCTACAGGATCCCAAGAGACCCAGTACTTC. This codes for CASSAGATGSQETQYF.